Sequencing of this T cell receptor beta chain was carried out in a study of blood T cell repertoires in COVID-19. TCRdb's table, derived via immunoSEQ multiplex PCR, lists solely in-frame clones and lacks some. The sample includes about 180,000 clones, approximately 85% seen only once; the top ten take over 7.5%. Participants reported their clinical history, and cohort assignment relied on those reports. The table lists this clone with a few counts. This CDR3 spans 13 amino acids. Germline CDR1 MGHDK, CDR2 SYGVNS. Trimming took 2 bases from V and 6 from J; bases not matched to a gene: 0. Material: PBMCs or T cells enriched from blood (not recorded which). This sequence was found in a woman between 25 and 40 years old who had recovered from COVID-19. The genes are TRBV25-1 and TRBJ2-2, with 7 bases identical to TRBD1. The CDR3 here is CASSEQGAGELFF. The DNA of the CDR3 is TGTGCCAGCAGTGAACAGGGGGCCGGGGAGCTGTTTTTT.